This T cell receptor beta chain was recorded in a study of blood T cell repertoires in COVID-19. Study as a whole: COVID-19 samples collected from the United States, Italy and Spain covered acute and convalescent phases. T cells, B-cell-depleted T cells, or PBMCs supplied cDNA or gDNA.

CDR1 and CDR2 (germline): SGHTA, FQGTGA. V was pared by 2 bases and J by 11 bases, with 13 bases between. The CDR3 has 13 amino acids. Source study methods: Nucleated cell counts were estimated from reference gene primer amplification. TCRdb's table, derived via immunoSEQ multiplex PCR, lists solely in-frame clones and lacks some. For V, J and clone size, that table is used; D and trimming come from the DNA. The data show about 310,000 clones, more than 70% seen once. Material for sequencing was peripheral blood. This chain uses TRBV7-3 with TRBJ2-1; possible D gene TRBD2, 5 bases. This TCR derives from a woman aged 45 to 65 who had recovered from COVID-19. The DNA for the CDR3 is TGTGCCAGCAGCTTAGGGCTGGGAGACAAGCAGTTCTTC. Its protein product is CASSLGLGDKQFF.